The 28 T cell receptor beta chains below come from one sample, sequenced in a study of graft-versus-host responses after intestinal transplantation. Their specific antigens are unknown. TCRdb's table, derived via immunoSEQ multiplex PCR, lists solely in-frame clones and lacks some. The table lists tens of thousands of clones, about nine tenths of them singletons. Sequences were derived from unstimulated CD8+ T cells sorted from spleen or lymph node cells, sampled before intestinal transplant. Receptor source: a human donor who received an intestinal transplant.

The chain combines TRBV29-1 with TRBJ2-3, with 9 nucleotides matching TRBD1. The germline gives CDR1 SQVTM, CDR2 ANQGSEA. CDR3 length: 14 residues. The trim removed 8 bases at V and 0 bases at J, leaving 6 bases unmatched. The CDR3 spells CSPGDRDSTDTQYF. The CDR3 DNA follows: TGCAGCCCGGGGGACAGGGACAGCACAGATACGCAGTATTTT.

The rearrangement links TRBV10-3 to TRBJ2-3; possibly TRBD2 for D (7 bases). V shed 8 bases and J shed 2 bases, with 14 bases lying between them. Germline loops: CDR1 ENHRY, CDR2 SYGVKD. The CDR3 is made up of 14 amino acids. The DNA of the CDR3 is TGTGCCATCGAGGGCGGGGGCCCCACAGATACGCAGTATTTT. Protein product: CAIEGGGPTDTQYF.

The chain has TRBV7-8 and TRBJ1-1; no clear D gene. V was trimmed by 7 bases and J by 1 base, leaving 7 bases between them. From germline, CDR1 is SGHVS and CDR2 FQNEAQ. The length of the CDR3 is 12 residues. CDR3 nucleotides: TGTGCCAGCACCCCCAAGAACACTGAAGCTTTCTTT. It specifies CASTPKNTEAFF.

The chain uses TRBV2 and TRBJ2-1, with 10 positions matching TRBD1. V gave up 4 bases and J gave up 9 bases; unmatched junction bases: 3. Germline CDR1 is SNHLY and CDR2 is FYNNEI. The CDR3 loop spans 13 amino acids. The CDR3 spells CASSGTGGIEQFF. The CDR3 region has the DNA TGTGCCAGCAGTGGGACAGGGGGGATTGAGCAGTTCTTC.

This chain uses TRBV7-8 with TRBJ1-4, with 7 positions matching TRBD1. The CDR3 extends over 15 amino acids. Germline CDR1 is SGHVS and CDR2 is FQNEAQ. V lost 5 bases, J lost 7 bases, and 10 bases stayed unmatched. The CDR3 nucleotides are TGTGCCAGCAGCCAGGGGGACAGCTTGGTTGAAAAACTGTTTTTT. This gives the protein CASSQGDSLVEKLFF.

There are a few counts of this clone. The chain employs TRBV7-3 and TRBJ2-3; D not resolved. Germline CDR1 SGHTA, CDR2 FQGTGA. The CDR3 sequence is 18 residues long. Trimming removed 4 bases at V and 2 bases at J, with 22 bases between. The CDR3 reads CASSSDTWSLPYTDTQYF. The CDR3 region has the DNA TGTGCCAGCAGCTCCGACACTTGGTCCCTACCATACACAGATACGCAGTATTTT.

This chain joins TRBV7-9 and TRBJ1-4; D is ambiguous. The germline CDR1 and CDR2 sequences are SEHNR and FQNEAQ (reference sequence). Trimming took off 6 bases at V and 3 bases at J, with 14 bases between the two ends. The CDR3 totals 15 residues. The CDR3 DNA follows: TGTGCCAGCAGACCCCTGCTGGGCTCTAATGAAAAACTGTTTTTT. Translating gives CASRPLLGSNEKLFF.

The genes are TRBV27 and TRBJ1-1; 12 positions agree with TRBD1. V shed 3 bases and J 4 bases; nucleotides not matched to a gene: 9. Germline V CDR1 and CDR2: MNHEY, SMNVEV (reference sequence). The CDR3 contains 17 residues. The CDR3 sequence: CASSFPGTGGAGTEAFF. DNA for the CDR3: TGTGCCAGCAGTTTCCCCGGGACAGGGGGCGCGGGCACTGAAGCTTTCTTT.

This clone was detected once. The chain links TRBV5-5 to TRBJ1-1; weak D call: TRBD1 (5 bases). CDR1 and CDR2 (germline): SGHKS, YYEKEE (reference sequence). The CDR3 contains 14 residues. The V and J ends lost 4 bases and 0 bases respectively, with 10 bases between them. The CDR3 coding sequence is TGTGCCAGCAGCCTGGGACTCATGAACACTGAAGCTTTCTTT. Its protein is CASSLGLMNTEAFF. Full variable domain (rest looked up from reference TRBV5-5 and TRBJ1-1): DAGVTQSPTHLIKTRGQQVTLRCSPISGHKSVSWYQQVLGQGPQFIFQYYEKEERGRGNFPDRFSARQFPNYSSELNVNALLLGDSALYLCASSLGLMNTEAFFGQGTRLTVV.

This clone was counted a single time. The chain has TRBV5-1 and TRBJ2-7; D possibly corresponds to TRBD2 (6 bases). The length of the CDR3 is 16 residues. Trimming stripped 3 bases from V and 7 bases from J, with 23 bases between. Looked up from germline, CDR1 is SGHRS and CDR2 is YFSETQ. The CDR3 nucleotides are TGCGCCAGCAGCTATTACGGGGGTCTCCCTAATTGGGAGCAGTACTTC. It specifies CASSYYGGLPNWEQYF.

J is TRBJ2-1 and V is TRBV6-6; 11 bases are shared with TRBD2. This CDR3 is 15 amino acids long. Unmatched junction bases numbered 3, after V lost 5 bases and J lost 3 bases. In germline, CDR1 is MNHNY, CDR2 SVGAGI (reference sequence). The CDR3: CASSTLAGGYNEQFF. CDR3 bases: TGTGCCAGCAGTACCCTAGCGGGGGGCTACAATGAGCAGTTCTTC.

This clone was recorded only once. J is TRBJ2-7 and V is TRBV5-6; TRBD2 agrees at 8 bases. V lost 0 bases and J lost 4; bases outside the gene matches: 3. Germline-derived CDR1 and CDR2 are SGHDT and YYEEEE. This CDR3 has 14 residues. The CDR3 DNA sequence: TGTGCCAGCAGCTTGGATAGCGGGGTGTACGAGCAGTACTTC. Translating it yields CASSLDSGVYEQYF.

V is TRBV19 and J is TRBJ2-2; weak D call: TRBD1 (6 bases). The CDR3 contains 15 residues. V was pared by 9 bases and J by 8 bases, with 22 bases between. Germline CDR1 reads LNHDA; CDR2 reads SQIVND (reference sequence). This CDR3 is CASKYPTGSTGELFF. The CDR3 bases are TGTGCCAGCAAATACCCGACAGGCAGCACTGGGGAGCTGTTTTTT.

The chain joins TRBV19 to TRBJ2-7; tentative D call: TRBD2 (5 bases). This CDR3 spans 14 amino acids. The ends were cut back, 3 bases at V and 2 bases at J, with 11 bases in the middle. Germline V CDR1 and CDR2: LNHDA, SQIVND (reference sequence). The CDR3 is CASSIGLWTYEQYF. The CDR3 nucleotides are TGTGCCAGTAGTATTGGACTTTGGACCTACGAGCAGTACTTC.

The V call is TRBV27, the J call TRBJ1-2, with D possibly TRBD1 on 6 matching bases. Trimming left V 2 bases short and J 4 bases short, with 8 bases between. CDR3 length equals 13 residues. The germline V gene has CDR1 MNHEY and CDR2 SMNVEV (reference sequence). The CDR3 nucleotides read TGTGCCAGCAGTTTAGGGGGGGCCTATGGCTACACCTTC. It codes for CASSLGGAYGYTF.

The CDR3 is CASSQYMNTEAFF. The CDR3 bases are TGTGCCAGCAGCCAGTACATGAACACTGAAGCTTTCTTT. The rearrangement uses TRBV7-3 and TRBJ1-1; no firm D call. Trimming removed 5 bases at V and 0 bases at J, with 7 bases between. There are 13 residues in the CDR3. CDR1 is SGHTA, CDR2 FQGTGA, per germline.

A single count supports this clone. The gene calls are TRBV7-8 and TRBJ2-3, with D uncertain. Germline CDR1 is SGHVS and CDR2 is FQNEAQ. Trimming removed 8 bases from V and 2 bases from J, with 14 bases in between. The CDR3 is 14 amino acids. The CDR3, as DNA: TGTGCCAGCGGTATGAGTTTATCCACAGATACGCAGTATTTT. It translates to CASGMSLSTDTQYF.

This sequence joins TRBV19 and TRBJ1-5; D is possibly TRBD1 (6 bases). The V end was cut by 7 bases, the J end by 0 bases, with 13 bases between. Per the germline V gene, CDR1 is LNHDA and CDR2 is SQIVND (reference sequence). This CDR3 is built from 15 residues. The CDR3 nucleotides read TGTGCCAGTACCCCGACAGGCTATAGCAATCAGCCCCAGCATTTT. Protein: CASTPTGYSNQPQHF. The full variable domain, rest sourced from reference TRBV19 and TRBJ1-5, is DGGITQSPKYLFRKEGQNVTLSCEQNLNHDAMYWYRQDPGQGLRLIYYSQIVNDFQKGDIAEGYSVSREKKESFPLTVTSAQKNPTAFYLCASTPTGYSNQPQHFGDGTRLSIL.

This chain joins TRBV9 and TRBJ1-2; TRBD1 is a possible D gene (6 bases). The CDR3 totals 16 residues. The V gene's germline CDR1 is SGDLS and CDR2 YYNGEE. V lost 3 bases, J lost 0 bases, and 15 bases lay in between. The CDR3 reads CASSGEKGHANYGYTF. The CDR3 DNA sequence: TGTGCCAGCAGCGGGGAAAAGGGACACGCTAACTATGGCTACACCTTC.

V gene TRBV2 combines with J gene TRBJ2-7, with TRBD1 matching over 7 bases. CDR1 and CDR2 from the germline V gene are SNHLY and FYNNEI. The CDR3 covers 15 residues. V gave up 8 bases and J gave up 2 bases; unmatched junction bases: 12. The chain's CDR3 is CASGETGSETYEQYF. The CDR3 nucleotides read TGTGCCAGCGGGGAGACAGGGAGTGAAACCTACGAGCAGTACTTC.

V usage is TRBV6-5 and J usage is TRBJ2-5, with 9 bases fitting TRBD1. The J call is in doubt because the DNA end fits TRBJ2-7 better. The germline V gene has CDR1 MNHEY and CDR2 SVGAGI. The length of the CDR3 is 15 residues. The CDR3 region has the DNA TGTGCCAGCAGTTACTCGGGACAGGGCACCTACGAGCAGTACTTC. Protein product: CASSYSGQGTYEQYF.

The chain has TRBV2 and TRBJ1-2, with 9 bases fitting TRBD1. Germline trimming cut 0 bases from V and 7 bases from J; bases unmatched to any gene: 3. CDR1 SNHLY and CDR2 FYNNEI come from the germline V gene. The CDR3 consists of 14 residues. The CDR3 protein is CASSEAGTGSGYTF. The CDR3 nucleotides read TGTGCCAGCAGTGAAGCCGGGACAGGGAGTGGCTACACCTTC.

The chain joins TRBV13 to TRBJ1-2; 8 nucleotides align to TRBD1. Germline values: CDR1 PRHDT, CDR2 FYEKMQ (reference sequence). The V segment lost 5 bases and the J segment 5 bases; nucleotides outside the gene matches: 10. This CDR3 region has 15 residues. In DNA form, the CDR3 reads TGTGCCAGCAGCAACCGGACAGGGTTTAGGTATGGCTACACCTTC. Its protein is CASSNRTGFRYGYTF. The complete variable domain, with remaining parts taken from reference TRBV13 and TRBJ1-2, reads AAGVIQSPRHLIKEKRETATLKCYPIPRHDTVYWYQQGPGQDPQFLISFYEKMQSDKGSIPDRFSAQQFSDYHSELNMSSLELGDSALYFCASSNRTGFRYGYTFGSGTRLTVV.

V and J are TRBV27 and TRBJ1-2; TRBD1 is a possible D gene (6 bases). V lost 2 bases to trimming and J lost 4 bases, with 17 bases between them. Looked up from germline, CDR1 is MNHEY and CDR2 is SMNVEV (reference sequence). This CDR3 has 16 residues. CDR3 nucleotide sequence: TGTGCCAGCAGTTTAGGCCCGCCAGGGGACGGCTATGGCTACACCTTC. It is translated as CASSLGPPGDGYGYTF.

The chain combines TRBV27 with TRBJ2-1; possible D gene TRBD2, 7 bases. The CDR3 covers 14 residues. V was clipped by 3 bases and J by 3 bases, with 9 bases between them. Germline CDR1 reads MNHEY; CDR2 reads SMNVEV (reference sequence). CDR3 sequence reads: CASSLGGLYNEQFF. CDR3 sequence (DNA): TGTGCCAGCAGTTTGGGGGGGCTCTACAATGAGCAGTTCTTC.

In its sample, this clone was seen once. The CDR3 sequence: CASSSGGGTEAFF. In DNA, the CDR3 is TGTGCCAGCAGCTCGGGTGGAGGCACTGAAGCTTTCTTT. The chain couples TRBV7-3 to TRBJ1-1; no firm D call. The CDR3 is made up of 13 amino acids. CDR1 is SGHTA and CDR2 is FQGTGA in the germline V gene. V gave up 4 bases and J gave up 4 bases, with 10 bases separating them.

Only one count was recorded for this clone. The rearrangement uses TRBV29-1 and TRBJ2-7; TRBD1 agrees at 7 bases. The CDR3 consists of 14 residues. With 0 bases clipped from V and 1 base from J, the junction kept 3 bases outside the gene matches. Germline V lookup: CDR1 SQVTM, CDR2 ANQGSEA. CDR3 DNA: TGCAGCGTTGAAGAACAGGGGATGTCCTACGAGCAGTACTTC. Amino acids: CSVEEQGMSYEQYF.

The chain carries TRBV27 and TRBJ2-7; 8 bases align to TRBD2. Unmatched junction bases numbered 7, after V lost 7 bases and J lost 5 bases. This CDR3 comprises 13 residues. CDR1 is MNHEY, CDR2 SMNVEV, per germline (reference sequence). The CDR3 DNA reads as TGTGCCAGCACCCCGGGGGGGGCGCACGAGCAGTACTTC. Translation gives CASTPGGAHEQYF.